The 4 T cell receptor beta chains presented below share a single source sample, sequenced in a study of T cell repertoires in cytomegalovirus infection. Antigens of these TCRs are unknown. TCRdb recomputed calls from the reads with MiXCR, one row per CDR3 protein. The sample shows just under 500,000 distinct CDR3 sequences, around a third of them seen only once. Source: cultured PBMCs, taken from culture after CMV antigen stimulation. The receptors originated from a human donor in good health (CMV status not recorded). Some clones in this sample may be carry-over from other donors' samples.

The rearrangement joins TRBV7-9 to TRBJ2-3; no clear D. Germline CDR1 SEHNR, CDR2 FQNEAQ (reference sequence). V was pared by 2 bases and J by 0 bases, with 9 bases between. This CDR3 spans 15 amino acids. CDR3 loop: CASSLSEPSTDTQYF. CDR3 DNA: TGTGCCAGCAGCTTATCGGAGCCAAGCACAGATACGCAGTATTTT.

The chain carries TRBV15 and TRBJ2-3, with 10 bases that match TRBD2. The CDR3 sequence is 16 residues long. CDR1 is LNHNV and CDR2 is YYDKDF in the germline V gene (reference sequence). J was trimmed by 1 base and V by 0 bases; bases with no gene match: 1. CDR3 protein: CATSRELAGGTDTQYF. For the CDR3, the DNA is TGTGCCACCAGCAGAGAGCTAGCGGGAGGCACAGATACGCAGTATTTT.

This clonotype showed up just a few times. V gene TRBV7-2 combines with J gene TRBJ2-1; TRBD2 aligns across 9 bases. After removal of 5 bases from V and 2 bases from J, the junction contained 10 bases not matched to a gene. Germline V gene sequence: CDR1 SGHTA, CDR2 FQGNSA. The CDR3 runs 17 residues. The CDR3 nucleotides read TGTGCCAGCAGCCCCCGGAGCGGGAGGTTAACCTACAATGAGCAGTTCTTC. Protein: CASSPRSGRLTYNEQFF.

This clonotype appeared a few times. The chain carries TRBV18 and TRBJ1-3, with D hard to call. Between the trimmed V and J ends, which lost 2 bases and 4 bases, there was a span of 6 bases. The CDR3 runs 13 residues. Per the germline V gene, CDR1 is KGHSH and CDR2 is LQKENI. CDR3 amino acids: CASSPTPGNTIYF. The CDR3 DNA sequence: TGTGCCAGCTCACCAACACCCGGAAACACCATATATTTT.